This section outlines one T cell receptor beta chain sequence together with its context. TCRdb reworked the 5' RACE reads into one entry per CDR3 protein, no DNA. This sample's clone table lists fewer than 150,000 distinct CDR3 sequences. The data originate from a study of monozygotic twins with inflammatory bowel disease. There are 13 residues in the CDR3. Germline CDR1 MNHEY, CDR2 SVGAGI. The rearrangement joins TRBV6-5 to TRBJ1-5; TCRdb picks TRBD1, but there is no DNA to check that call. The sequenced sample was blood. This clonotype originated in a human donor with ulcerative colitis or Crohn's disease, or a healthy co-twin of an affected twin (not recorded which). The CDR3 is CASRAAGLQPQHF.